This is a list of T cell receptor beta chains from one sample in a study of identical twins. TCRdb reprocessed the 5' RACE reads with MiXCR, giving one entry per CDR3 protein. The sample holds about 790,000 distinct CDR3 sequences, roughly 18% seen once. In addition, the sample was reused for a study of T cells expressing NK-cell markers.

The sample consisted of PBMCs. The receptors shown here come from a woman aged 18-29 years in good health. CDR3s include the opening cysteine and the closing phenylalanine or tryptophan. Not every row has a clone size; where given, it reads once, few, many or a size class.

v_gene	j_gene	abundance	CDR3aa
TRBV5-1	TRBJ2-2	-	CASRLGVGELFF
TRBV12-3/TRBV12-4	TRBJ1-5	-	CASSFNQRGPAPQHF
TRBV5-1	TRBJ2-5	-	CASSFFGTRQETQYF
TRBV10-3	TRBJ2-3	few	CAITTSQGALDTQYF
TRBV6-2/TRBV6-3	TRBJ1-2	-	CASVDRRYGYTF
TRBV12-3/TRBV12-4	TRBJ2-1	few	CASRASLANNEQFF
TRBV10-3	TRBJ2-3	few	CAISGDRQGRTDTQYF
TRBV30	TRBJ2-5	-	CAWNSGQVQETQYF
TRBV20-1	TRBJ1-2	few	CSARTTGGYGYTF
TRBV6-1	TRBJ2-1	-	CASTPSGGYNEQFF
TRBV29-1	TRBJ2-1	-	CSVEEVGLLSQNEQFF
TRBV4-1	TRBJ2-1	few	CASSRITSGVVVGEQFF
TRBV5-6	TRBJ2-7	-	CASSLTAGTGWSYEQYF
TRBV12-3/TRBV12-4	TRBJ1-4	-	CASSRTNEKLFF
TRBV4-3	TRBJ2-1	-	CASSQEVTGGAGNEQFF
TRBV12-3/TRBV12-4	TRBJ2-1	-	CASSSPRTSGDEQFF
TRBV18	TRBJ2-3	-	CASSPFSAYTDTQYF
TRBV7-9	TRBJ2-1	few	CASSFGQGSEQFF
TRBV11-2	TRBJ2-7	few	CASGSSGGEQYF
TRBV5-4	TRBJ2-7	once	CASSPFGATPGGYEQYF
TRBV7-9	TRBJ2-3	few	CASRDRGEDTQYF
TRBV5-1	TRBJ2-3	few	CASSLEWTSGTGDTQYF
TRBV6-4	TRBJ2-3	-	CASSRGLDGWDTQYF
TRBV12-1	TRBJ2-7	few	CASRIYEQYF
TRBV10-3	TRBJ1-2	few	CASGTGGSRGYTF
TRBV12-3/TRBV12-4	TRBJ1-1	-	CASTPTGNTEAFF
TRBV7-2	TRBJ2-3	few	CASSLGGGSGTQYF
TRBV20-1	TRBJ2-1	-	CSARGRDLYNEQFF
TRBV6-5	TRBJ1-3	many	CASSYQGQGNFRGNTIYF
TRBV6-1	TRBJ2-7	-	CASSRGLGGRPYEQYF
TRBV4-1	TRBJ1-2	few	CASSHGGKSPGYTF
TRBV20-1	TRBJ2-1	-	CSASSGDSEQFF
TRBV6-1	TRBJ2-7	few	CASSTPRTSGILYEQYF
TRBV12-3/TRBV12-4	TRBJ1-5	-	CASSNRGGGDQPQHF
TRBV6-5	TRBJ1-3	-	CASSLGLQATGNTIYF
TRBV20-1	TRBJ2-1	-	CSARRLENGEQFF
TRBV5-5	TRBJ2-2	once	CAIGPGLNTGELFF
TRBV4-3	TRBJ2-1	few	CASSQVPRAGTSSYNEQFF
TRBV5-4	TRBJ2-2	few	CASSLGDAAGELFF
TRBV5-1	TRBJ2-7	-	CASSLTSQDYEQYF
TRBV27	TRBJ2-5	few	CASSRSLAGGLETQYF
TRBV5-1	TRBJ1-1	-	CASSLAGAGSRAFF
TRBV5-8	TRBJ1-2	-	CASSRGTGLPGYTF
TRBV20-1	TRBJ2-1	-	CSALPYLAVNEQFF
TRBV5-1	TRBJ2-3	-	CASSLGQRGDTQYF
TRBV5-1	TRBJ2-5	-	CASSLRTGADETQYF
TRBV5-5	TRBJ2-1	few	CASSQGQGLANEQFF
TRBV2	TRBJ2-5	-	CARQGLAQETQYF
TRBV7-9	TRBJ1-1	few	CASSRIANTEAFF
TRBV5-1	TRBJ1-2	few	CASSLAGTGEEGYTF
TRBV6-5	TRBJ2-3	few	CASSSFVSGGTDTQYF
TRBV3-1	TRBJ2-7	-	CASSHGTGAYEQYF
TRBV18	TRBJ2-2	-	CASSPRQRTGELFF